Listed below are T cell receptor beta chains from one sample, sequenced in a study of vaccination effects on CD4 cells after COVID-19. Some clones are missing from TCRdb's copy, which holds only in-frame ones; the method was immunoSEQ multiplex PCR. The sample lists just over 20,000 clones, around two thirds seen once, with about 17% in the top ten. These receptors are not linked to any known antigen. The sample consisted of CD4+ T cells from PBMCs cultured with HCoV-229E spike peptides, taken before COVID-19 vaccination. The receptors derive from a human donor who received a COVID-19 vaccine. Both conserved end residues are part of each CDR3. A row's size may be missing; if present it is once, few, many or a size class.

-	TRBV5-6	TRBJ2-5	CASSLRETQYF
-	TRBV6-1	TRBJ1-5	CASSEDWNRKRGNQPQHF
-	TRBV7-8	TRBJ1-1	CASSRDRGENTEAFF
-	TRBV5-1	TRBJ2-3	CASSRKDGSTDTQYF
few	TRBV19	TRBJ2-7	CASSIGGRASGREQYF
-	TRBV29-1	TRBJ2-3	CSVGLAGTTDTQYF
-	TRBV15	TRBJ1-5	CATSRAGGGNQPQHF
-	TRBV27	TRBJ2-5	CASSFGSSGGRETQYF
-	TRBV25-1	TRBJ2-1	CASSEFLAGLDNEQFF
-	TRBV12-3/TRBV12-4	TRBJ1-2	CASSLDSSYGYTF
few	TRBV6-6	TRBJ1-1	CASSYYGTGSMEAFF
-	TRBV28	TRBJ2-1	CASSFRLGTSGGREQFF
-	TRBV7-2	TRBJ1-2	CASSLSRADYGYTF
once	TRBV19	TRBJ1-2	CASARSPNYGYTF
-	TRBV5-1	TRBJ1-2	CASSLEPFNYGYTF
-	TRBV24-1	TRBJ2-1	CATGDRGGEQFF
-	TRBV4-1	TRBJ2-5	CASSQDGSAGWDTQYF
-	TRBV27	TRBJ1-6	CASSPRFAPPSYNSPLHF
-	TRBV7-8	TRBJ2-4	CASMGLAGGKKNIQYF
-	TRBV2	TRBJ1-3	CASSAMGNTIYF
-	TRBV5-4	TRBJ2-1	CASFSGGVFSGDEQFF
-	TRBV18	TRBJ2-1	CASSRRTSGGADEQFF
-	TRBV6-6	TRBJ2-2	CASSQGHNTGELFF
few	TRBV10-1	TRBJ1-1	CASSGAGENTEAFF
-	TRBV10-2	TRBJ1-3	CASSVLGGLDGNTIYF
-	TRBV4-2	TRBJ2-1	CASSLGTSGSNEQFF
-	TRBV5-1	TRBJ1-1	CASSLADDARSFF
-	TRBV15	TRBJ2-1	CATRRGTSPINEQFF
-	TRBV3-1/TRBV3-2	TRBJ2-1	CASSQELAGGDEQFF
-	TRBV2	TRBJ2-7	CASSVNMGYEQYF
-	TRBV5-5	TRBJ1-2	CASSLEGQGARYTF
few	TRBV6-5	TRBJ1-5	CASRDRDNQPQHF
-	TRBV11-2	TRBJ2-7	CASSLDLSGRGGYEQYF
-	TRBV3-1/TRBV3-2	TRBJ2-3	CASSQVLRNTDTQYF
medium-sized	TRBV10-3	TRBJ1-1	CAISESGTVNTEAFF
once	TRBV12-5	TRBJ1-1	CASGLGYITSDGGEAFF
-	TRBV20-1	TRBJ2-7	CSASRATSYEQYF
-	TRBV15	TRBJ1-1	CATSRDQSKAFF
-	TRBV10-3	TRBJ2-3	CAINNPPTDTQYF
-	TRBV5-4	TRBJ1-1	CASSWNTEAFF
-	TRBV6-4	TRBJ2-3	CASSENPGQGADTQYF
-	TRBV9	TRBJ2-3	CASSVDSAGRADTQYF
-	TRBV13	TRBJ1-1	CASSIRSWELNTEAFF
-	TRBV12-5	TRBJ2-1	CASGLGQSRYNEQFF
-	TRBV7-2	TRBJ1-5	CASSFGSGFGNQPQHF
-	TRBV7-2	TRBJ2-1	CASSFSGSSYNEQFF
-	TRBV21-1	TRBJ2-5	CASSKGTGGIETQYF
-	TRBV4-1	TRBJ2-5	CASSQAGTAPETQYF